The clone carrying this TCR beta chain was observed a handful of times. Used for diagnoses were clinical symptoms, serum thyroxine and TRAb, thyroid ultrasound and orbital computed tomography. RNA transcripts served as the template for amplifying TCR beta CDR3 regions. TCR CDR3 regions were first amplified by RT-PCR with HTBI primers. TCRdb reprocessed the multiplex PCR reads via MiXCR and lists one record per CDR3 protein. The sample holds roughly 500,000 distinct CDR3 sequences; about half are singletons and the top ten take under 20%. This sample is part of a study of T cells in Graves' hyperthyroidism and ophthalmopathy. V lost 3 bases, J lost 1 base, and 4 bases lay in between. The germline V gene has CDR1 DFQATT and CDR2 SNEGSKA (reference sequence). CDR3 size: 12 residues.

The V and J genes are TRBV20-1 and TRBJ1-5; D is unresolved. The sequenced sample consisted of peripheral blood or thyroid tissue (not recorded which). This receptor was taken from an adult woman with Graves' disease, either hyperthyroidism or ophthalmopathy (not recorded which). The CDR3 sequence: CSASPSNQPQHF. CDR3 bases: TGCAGTGCTAGTCCGAGCAATCAGCCCCAGCATTTT.